A single sample is the source of the 15 T cell receptor beta chains below, sequenced in a study of blood T cell repertoires in COVID-19 (dated by TCRdb to 2018 to 2021). Preparation of the library involved the immunoSEQ multiplex PCR assay. The clones in this table, taken by TCRdb from immuneACCESS, are in-frame only. Not every clone is retained; where verified, under half of the shortfall comes from an unresolved V gene, and the cause of the rest is unknown. The sample table lists about 65,000 clones, around four fifths of them with a count of one. The biggest ten clones account for approximately 39% of the sample. Sequencing was carried out using peripheral blood. These receptors originate from a human donor in a cohort sampled during active COVID-19.

The rearrangement uses TRBV29-1 and TRBJ2-3, with D perhaps matching TRBD2 (7 bases). Trimming removed 3 bases at V and 7 bases at J, with 14 bases between. CDR3 length: 13 amino acids. Per the germline V gene, CDR1 is SQVTM and CDR2 is ANQGSEA. The CDR3 bases are TGCAGCGTTGAGCGCGGGGGCGCAAATACGCAGTATTTT. It translates to CSVERGGANTQYF.

The gene calls are TRBV2 and TRBJ2-1; TRBD2 matches 10 bases. CDR1 is SNHLY, CDR2 FYNNEI, per germline. V trimming: 2 bases; J trimming: 2 bases; junction bases outside the gene matches: 3. CDR3 length: 16 residues. The CDR3 coding sequence is TGTGCCAGCAGTGAATCGAGCGGGGGGGCCTACAATGAGCAGTTCTTC. Its translation is CASSESSGGAYNEQFF.

This clone appeared once. The J gene is TRBJ2-3, the V gene TRBV9; a weak D match, TRBD1 (5 bases). Germline V gene sequence: CDR1 SGDLS, CDR2 YYNGEE. Trimming took 0 bases from V and 2 from J, leaving 10 bases between them. This CDR3 region has 15 residues. This CDR3 reads CASSVVTGTTDTQYF. The CDR3 nucleotides are TGTGCCAGCAGCGTAGTTACAGGAACCACAGATACGCAGTATTTT.

This clone occurred a few times. The J gene is TRBJ1-2, the V gene TRBV4-3; D gene uncertain. Germline CDR1 reads LGHNA; CDR2 reads YSLEER. This CDR3 spans 15 amino acids. V lost 1 base and J 8 bases, leaving 17 bases between the germline ends. CDR3 region: CASSQAPWSLGGYTF. CDR3 coding DNA: TGCGCCAGCAGCCAAGCGCCCTGGTCCCTAGGAGGCTACACCTTC.

The CDR3 spells CASSLDRRDPGGYTF. The CDR3 bases are TGTGCCAGCAGTCTGGACAGAAGGGACCCGGGAGGCTACACCTTC. The chain links TRBV7-9 to TRBJ1-2; D may be TRBD1 (6 bases). Between the trimmed V and J ends, which lost 6 bases and 8 bases, there was a span of 22 bases. CDR1 and CDR2 from the germline V gene are SEHNR and FQNEAQ (reference sequence). The length of the CDR3 is 15 residues.

This clone showed up just once. V is TRBV4-1 and J is TRBJ2-7; TRBD1 matches at 7 bases. CDR1 is MGHRA and CDR2 is YSYEKL in the germline V gene. The CDR3 is 14 amino acids. The trim removed 3 bases at V and 1 base at J, leaving 3 bases unmatched. CDR3 nucleotide sequence: TGCGCCAGCAGCCAGTGGGGACAGTCCTACGAGCAGTACTTC. Translating it yields CASSQWGQSYEQYF.

This clone was observed a handful of times. V gene TRBV7-2 combines with J gene TRBJ1-1, with no clear D. The ends were cut back, 2 bases at V and 1 base at J, with 8 bases in the middle. The CDR3 extends over 14 amino acids. CDR1 is SGHTA, CDR2 FQGNSA, per germline. The CDR3 bases are TGTGCCAGCAGCTTACTTCGCGGGAACACTGAAGCTTTCTTT. Translated, it gives CASSLLRGNTEAFF.

The chain is built from TRBV18 and TRBJ2-7; no reliable D call. Germline V gene lookup returns CDR1 KGHSH and CDR2 LQKENI. V was trimmed by 3 bases and J by 1 base, leaving 16 bases between them. CDR3 length: 16 residues. CDR3 sequence (DNA): TGTGCCAGCTCACCGCTACTAAGTTCACGATCCTACGAGCAGTACTTC. This translates into CASSPLLSSRSYEQYF.

The V call is TRBV15, the J call TRBJ2-7; TRBD1 might be the D (6 bases). The CDR3 runs 13 residues. Germline V CDR1 and CDR2: LNHNV, YYDKDF (reference sequence). V was shortened by 0 bases and J by 3 bases, with 6 bases between the two germline ends. The CDR3 DNA is TGTGCCACCAGCAGAGAAGGGGGCTACGAGCAGTACTTC. Protein sequence: CATSREGGYEQYF.

The chain employs TRBV5-1 and TRBJ2-2, with 9 positions matching TRBD2. The germline V gene encodes CDR1 SGHRS and CDR2 YFSETQ. This CDR3 is built from 14 residues. The V gene end was trimmed by 2 bases and the J gene end by 5 bases; junction bases not matched to a gene: 1. The CDR3 here is CASSFLAGTGELFF. CDR3 nucleotide sequence: TGCGCCAGCAGCTTCCTAGCGGGGACCGGGGAGCTGTTTTTT.

The chain is built from TRBV18 and TRBJ1-1; unclear D gene. Trimming pared 3 bases from V and 1 base from J, leaving 6 bases between. Germline V gives CDR1 KGHSH, CDR2 LQKENI. CDR3 size: 13 residues. The CDR3 DNA sequence: TGTGCCAGCTCACCCCCAGGGAACACTGAAGCTTTCTTT. Protein product: CASSPPGNTEAFF.

The chain employs TRBV9 and TRBJ2-7; TRBD2 agrees at 7 bases. The CDR3 is made up of 22 amino acids. Germline loops: CDR1 SGDLS, CDR2 YYNGEE. With V trimmed by 0 bases and J by 0 bases, 24 bases remained unmatched. The CDR3 loop reads CASSVATRDGRRESLSSYEQYF. The CDR3 DNA reads TGTGCCAGCAGCGTAGCTACCCGGGACGGACGGCGGGAGAGTCTGAGCTCCTACGAGCAGTACTTC.

The chain links TRBV27 to TRBJ1-1; D not certain. V dropped 3 bases and J dropped 4 bases, with 9 bases sitting between them. Germline assignment: CDR1 MNHEY and CDR2 SMNVEV (reference sequence). The CDR3 covers 13 residues. CDR3 nucleotides: TGTGCCAGCAGTTTTTCGGGAAGCACTGAAGCTTTCTTT. It specifies CASSFSGSTEAFF.

The chain combines TRBV2 with TRBJ2-5; tentative D call: TRBD1 (5 bases). Germline V gene sequence: CDR1 SNHLY, CDR2 FYNNEI. This CDR3 comprises 14 residues. V dropped 7 bases and J dropped 0 bases, with 12 bases sitting between them. CDR3 sequence reads: CASNLGQNQETQYF. The CDR3 nucleotides read TGTGCCAGCAACCTAGGACAAAACCAAGAGACCCAGTACTTC.

V and J are TRBV10-3 and TRBJ2-7; 11 nucleotides align to TRBD1. This CDR3 has 11 residues. Trimming took 11 bases from V and 6 from J; bases not matched to a gene: 3. Looked up from germline, CDR1 is ENHRY and CDR2 is SYGVKD. The CDR3 DNA sequence: TGTGCCGCCGGACAGGGGGCCGAGCAGTACTTC. Translating gives CAAGQGAEQYF.